Given below is one T cell receptor beta chain in context. The antigen remains unidentified. The data derive from a study of CXCR3-negative and CXCR3-positive naive CD8 T cells. Study-wide findings and caveats: More hydrophobic TRB CDR3s occurred in CXCR3-positive than in CXCR3-negative naive cells.

CD8+ T cell subsets were each sorted in triplicate, around 270,000 cells apiece. Naivety in CD8+ T cells corresponded to a CD45RO-CCR7+CD27+CD95- phenotype. The CDR3 contains 13 residues. Per germline, CDR1 SGHRS and CDR2 YFSETQ. The authors prepared UMI-labeled TRB cDNA libraries by 5' RACE. TCRdb reprocessed the 5' RACE reads, keeping one entry per CDR3 protein, no DNA. This repertoire includes under 85,000 distinct CDR3 sequences. The source of this sequence is a human donor in good health. Some clones in this sample may be carry-over from other donors' samples. What was sequenced was naive CXCR3+ CD8+ T cells from blood. Subset defined: CD45RO-CCR7+CD27+CD95- naive CD8+ T cells expressing CXCR3 (TNR3+). The J gene is TRBJ2-4, the V gene TRBV5-1. The CDR3 spells CASSMGGKNIQYF.